This record concerns one T cell receptor (beta chain) sequence. Its antigen remains undetermined. The record has no base qualities; no much larger clone is one base away. TCRbeta CDR3 regions were amplified from genomic DNA using the immunoSEQ Assay, a bias-controlled multiplex PCR. Turning to the authors' computational methods: Nucleated cell counts per sample were estimated from amplification of reference gene primers within the assay. To quantify the absolute abundance of each unique TCRbeta CDR3 rearrangement, sequence reads were collapsed and filtered. For each sample, productive Simpson clonality was calculated as the square root of Simpson's diversity index across productive rearrangements. As stored in TCRdb, this immuneACCESS dataset retains in-frame rearrangements with V and J assigned. A fraction of the clones does not appear; measured against another copy, unresolved V genes explain less than half of the discrepancy, and the remainder lacks a known reason. The V and J calls and clone size were taken over from that table, and D and trimming were inferred from the DNA. This sample is represented by about 120,000 clones; around 88% of them were singletons. The ten top clones hold 0.7% to 0.9% of the sample.

The sample belongs to a study of blood T cell repertoires in COVID-19 (dated by TCRdb to the early 2020s). Describing the broader study: Samples from collaborators originated in the United States, Italy and Spain and spanned both the acute and convalescent phases of COVID-19. The material from the prospective study consisted of cDNA or gDNA derived from T cells, B-cell-depleted T cells, or PBMCs. Subjects who had been exposed to COVID-19, were actively infected with it, or had recovered from it provided the deeply sampled blood TCRbeta repertoires that made up the dataset. A freely available public database, intended as a resource for researchers studying the immune response to SARS-CoV-2, is where the repertoires were released. The samples were drawn from two sources: the first 160 participants of the ongoing ImmuneRACE study, and about 1,300 subjects contributed by 6 global collaborators. A de-identified subject ID, COVID-19 status, age in years and sex were almost always included in the sample metadata. HLA class I and class II types, where available, came from metadata supplied by the sample provider rather than from assay-based typing. The paper's findings and limits, for the study overall: Clinical and demographic metadata were provided uncurated, with the amount varying by source and participant.

Each collaborating institution followed its own protocols to collect whole blood in K2EDTA tubes. Collaborator samples were shipped for TCRbeta analysis as frozen whole blood, isolated PBMCs, or DNA extracted from either sample type. V sheds 3 bases and J sheds 1 base, leaving 6 bases between their ends. According to the germline V gene, CDR1 reads SGHVS and CDR2 reads FQNEAQ. The CDR3 holds 13 amino acids from the cysteine to the phenylalanine. Kept here is only the CDR3 DNA, which spans 39 bases and is read in frame from base 1. This receptor was identified in a woman aged 45-60 years with active or convalescent COVID-19. The chain is assembled from TRBV7-8 and TRBJ1-1; no D gene is confidently identified. Material: peripheral blood. CDR3 loop: CASSLKRNTEAFF. The bases read TGTGCCAGCAGCTTGAAGAGGAACACTGAAGCTTTCTTT.